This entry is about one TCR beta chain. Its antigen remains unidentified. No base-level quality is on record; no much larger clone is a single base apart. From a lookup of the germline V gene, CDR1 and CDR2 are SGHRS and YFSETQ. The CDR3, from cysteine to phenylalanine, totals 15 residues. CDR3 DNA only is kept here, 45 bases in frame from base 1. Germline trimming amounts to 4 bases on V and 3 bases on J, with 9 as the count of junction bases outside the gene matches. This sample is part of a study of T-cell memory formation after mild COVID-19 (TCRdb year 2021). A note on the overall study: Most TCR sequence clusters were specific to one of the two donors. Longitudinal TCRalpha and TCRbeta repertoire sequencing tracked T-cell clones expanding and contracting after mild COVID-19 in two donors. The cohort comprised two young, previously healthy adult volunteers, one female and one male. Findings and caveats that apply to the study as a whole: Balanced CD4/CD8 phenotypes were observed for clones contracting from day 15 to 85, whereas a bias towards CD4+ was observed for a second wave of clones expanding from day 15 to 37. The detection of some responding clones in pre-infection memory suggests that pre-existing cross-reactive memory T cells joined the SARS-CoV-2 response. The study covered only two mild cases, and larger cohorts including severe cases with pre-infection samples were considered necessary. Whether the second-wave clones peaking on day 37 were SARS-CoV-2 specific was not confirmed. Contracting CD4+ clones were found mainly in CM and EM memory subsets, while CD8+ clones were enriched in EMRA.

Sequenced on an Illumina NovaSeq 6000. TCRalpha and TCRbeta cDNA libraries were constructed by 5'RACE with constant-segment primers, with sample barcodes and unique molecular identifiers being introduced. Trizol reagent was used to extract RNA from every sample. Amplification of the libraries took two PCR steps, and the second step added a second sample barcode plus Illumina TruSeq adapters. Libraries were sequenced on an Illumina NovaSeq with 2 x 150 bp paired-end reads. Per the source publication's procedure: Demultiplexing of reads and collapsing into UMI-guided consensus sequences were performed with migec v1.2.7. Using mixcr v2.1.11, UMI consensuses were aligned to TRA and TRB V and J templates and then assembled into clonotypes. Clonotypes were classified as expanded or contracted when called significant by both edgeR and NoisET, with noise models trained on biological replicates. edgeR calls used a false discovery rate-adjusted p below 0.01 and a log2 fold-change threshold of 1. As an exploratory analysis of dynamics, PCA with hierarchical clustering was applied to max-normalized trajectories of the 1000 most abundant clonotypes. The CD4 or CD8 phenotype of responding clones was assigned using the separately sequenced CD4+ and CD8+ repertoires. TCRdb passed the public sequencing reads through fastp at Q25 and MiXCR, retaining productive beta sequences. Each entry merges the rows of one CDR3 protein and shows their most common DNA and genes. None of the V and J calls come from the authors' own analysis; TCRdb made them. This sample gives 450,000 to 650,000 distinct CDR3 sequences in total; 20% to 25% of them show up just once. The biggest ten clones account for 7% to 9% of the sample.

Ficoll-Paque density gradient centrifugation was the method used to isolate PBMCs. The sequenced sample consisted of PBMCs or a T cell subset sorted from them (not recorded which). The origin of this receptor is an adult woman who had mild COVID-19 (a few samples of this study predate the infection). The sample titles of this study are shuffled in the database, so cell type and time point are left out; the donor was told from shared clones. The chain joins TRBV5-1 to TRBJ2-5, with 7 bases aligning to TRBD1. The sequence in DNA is TGCGCCAGCAGCCCTACCTCCGGGACAGAAGAGACCCAGTACTTC. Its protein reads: CASSPTSGTEETQYF.